The 20 T cell receptor beta chains below come from one sample, sequenced in a study of vaccination and CD4 T cells after COVID-19. Oncomine TCR Beta short-read sequencing was applied to DNA from cultured CD4+ T cells. TCRdb reprocessed the PCR reads with MiXCR, giving one entry per CDR3 protein. This table holds thousands of distinct CDR3 sequences, around 54% found once. The antigens of these receptors remain unknown. Treatment meaning: approximately nine-day PBMC culture with coronavirus spike peptide pools or control peptides (ViraFEST assay). Input material: CD4+ T cells from blood, cultured in vitro. The receptors shown here come from a human donor who had recovered from COVID-19.

The chain recombines TRBV6-1 with TRBJ2-7; 14 bases align to TRBD2. The CDR3 has 14 amino acids. Per germline, CDR1 MNHNS and CDR2 SASEGT. The trim removed 7 bases at V and 3 bases at J, leaving 2 bases unmatched. The CDR3 nucleotides are TGTGCCAGCATAGGACTAGCGGGAGGCTACGAGCAGTACTTC. It yields the protein CASIGLAGGYEQYF.

The sample holds a few counts of this clonotype. This chain links TRBV6-1 with TRBJ1-2; D not resolved. Germline V gives CDR1 MNHNS, CDR2 SASEGT. The CDR3 runs to 12 residues. Trimming cost V 8 bases and J 1 base, with 8 bases left between them. For the CDR3, the DNA is TGTGCCAGCGCTGAGGGTAACTATGGCTACACCTTC. It is translated as CASAEGNYGYTF.

The table lists this clonotype with a count of one. The V gene is TRBV12-3 or TRBV12-4, the J gene TRBJ1-1, with 7 bases aligning to TRBD1. V shed 7 bases and J 1 base; nucleotides not matched to a gene: 9. The CDR3 is 15 residues long. As DNA, the CDR3 is TGTGCCAGCACTCCCGGGGCAGGGGGGAACACTGAAGCTTTCTTT. Residues: CASTPGAGGNTEAFF.

By sample fraction, this clonotype is large. This chain's CDR3 is CATTWEGSTDTQYF. The CDR3 coding sequence is TGTGCCACAACCTGGGAGGGGAGCACAGATACGCAGTATTTT. This chain links TRBV7-9 with TRBJ2-3, with 7 bases lining up with TRBD2. V shed 10 bases and J 0 bases; nucleotides not matched to a gene: 7. The CDR3 has 14 amino acids. CDR1 is SEHNR and CDR2 is FQNEAQ in the germline V gene (reference sequence).

In its sample, this clonotype was seen a few times. The CDR3 coding sequence is TGTGCCAGCAGCGTAGGGCAGGGGAGTAGAGAGACCCAGTACTTC. It translates to CASSVGQGSRETQYF. The chain recombines TRBV9 with TRBJ2-5; D might be TRBD1 (6 bases). CDR1 is SGDLS, CDR2 YYNGEE, per germline. This CDR3 is 15 amino acids long. V lost 0 bases to trimming and J lost 4 bases, with 13 bases between them.

The chain recombines TRBV19 with TRBJ2-2, with D tentatively TRBD1 (6 bases). The CDR3 is 16 residues long. The V gene's germline CDR1 is LNHDA and CDR2 SQIVND (reference sequence). V lost 7 bases and J lost 2, with 17 bases in between. The CDR3 DNA follows: TGTGCCAGTAAGGTAGGACAGAATTTAAACACCGGGGAGCTGTTTTTT. Protein sequence: CASKVGQNLNTGELFF.

This clonotype was seen a few times. V usage is TRBV28 and J usage is TRBJ1-5; D uncertain. Trimming removed 5 bases at V and 1 base at J, with 6 bases between. Germline values: CDR1 MDHEN, CDR2 SYDVKM. This CDR3 spans 13 amino acids. CDR3 in amino acids: CASSPDSNQPQHF. In nucleotides, the CDR3 is TGTGCCAGCAGTCCGGACAGCAATCAGCCCCAGCATTTT. Together with reference TRBV28 and TRBJ1-5, the CDR3 gives the full variable domain: DVKVTQSSRYLVKRTGEKVFLECVQDMDHENMFWYRQDPGLGLRLIYFSYDVKMKEKGDIPEGYSVSREKKERFSLILESASTNQTSMYLCASSPDSNQPQHFGDGTRLSIL.

V is TRBV29-1 and J is TRBJ1-2; 11 bases line up with TRBD1. This CDR3 spans 13 amino acids. Germline V CDR1 and CDR2: SQVTM, ANQGSEA. Trimming took 7 bases from V and 5 from J; bases not matched to a gene: 6. CDR3: CSGWDRGKYGYTF. DNA of the CDR3: TGCAGCGGTTGGGACAGGGGGAAATATGGCTACACCTTC.

The chain is built from TRBV15 and TRBJ2-7; either TRBD1 or TRBD2 may fit D (5 bases each). Trimming took off 0 bases at V and 1 base at J, with 16 bases between the two ends. This CDR3 has 17 amino acids. Per the germline V gene, CDR1 is LNHNV and CDR2 is YYDKDF (reference sequence). DNA of the CDR3: TGTGCCACCAGCAGAGATCAGGTGGGGGATTGGTCCTACGAGCAGTACTTC. Translated: CATSRDQVGDWSYEQYF.

This clonotype was seen just once. At one boundary the junction diverges from the germline segment, which might be a read error. The chain is built from TRBV12-3 or TRBV12-4 and TRBJ1-5; 8 nucleotides align to TRBD1. This CDR3 contains 17 residues. This CDR3 is CASSLGSDRGRNQPQHF. DNA of the CDR3: TGTGCCAGCAGCTTAGGGAGCGACAGGGGCCGCAATCAGCCCCAGCATTTT.

The chain uses TRBV7-8 and TRBJ1-2; D is undetermined. This CDR3 is built from 17 residues. V lost 2 bases, J lost 4 bases, and 20 bases lay in between. Germline V CDR1 and CDR2: SGHVS, FQNEAQ. Here the CDR3 DNA reads TGTGCCAGCAGCTTAACTTCGGCCTTAGGGCCGCCCTATGGCTACACCTTC. Protein sequence: CASSLTSALGPPYGYTF.

The genes are TRBV7-2 and TRBJ2-4; a weak D match, TRBD1 (5 bases). The V end was cut by 3 bases, the J end by 9 bases, with 12 bases between. CDR3 length equals 13 residues. Germline lookup yields CDR1 SGHTA and CDR2 FQGNSA. CDR3 DNA: TGTGCCAGCAGCTTTCTTGGGGCCGGCATTCAGTACTTC. Translating it yields CASSFLGAGIQYF.

This chain joins TRBV20-1 and TRBJ2-5; D possibly corresponds to TRBD1 (6 bases). The CDR3 has 14 amino acids. Germline loops: CDR1 DFQATT, CDR2 SNEGSKA (reference sequence). Trimming removed 3 bases at V and 0 bases at J, with 11 bases between. The CDR3 coding sequence is TGCAGTGCTAGTTCGACAGGCTACCAAGAGACCCAGTACTTC. Residues: CSASSTGYQETQYF.

The chain combines TRBV20-1 with TRBJ1-3; D gene unclear. Germline CDR1 reads DFQATT; CDR2 reads SNEGSKA (reference sequence). Trimming removed 6 bases at V and 0 bases at J, with 9 bases between. The CDR3 loop spans 13 amino acids. For the CDR3, the DNA is TGCAGTGCAAAGGTTGCCTCTGGAAACACCATATATTTT. Translated: CSAKVASGNTIYF.

The chain carries TRBV7-2 and TRBJ2-3; unclear D gene. The CDR3 sequence is 14 residues long. V gave up 6 bases and J gave up 4 bases, with 14 bases separating them. The germline V gene encodes CDR1 SGHTA and CDR2 FQGNSA. This CDR3 reads CASSSNSPPDTQYF. As DNA, the CDR3 is TGTGCCAGCAGTTCAAACTCCCCCCCAGATACGCAGTATTTT.

The V gene is TRBV7-2, the J gene TRBJ1-1; D call uncertain. CDR3 length: 18 residues. V gave up 2 bases and J gave up 0 bases, with 19 bases separating them. Germline lookup yields CDR1 SGHTA and CDR2 FQGNSA. The CDR3 sequence is CASSLTGSSFRMNTEAFF. The CDR3 nucleotides are TGTGCCAGCAGCTTAACTGGGTCCAGCTTCCGAATGAACACTGAAGCTTTCTTT.

This clonotype has a handful of counts. This CDR3 is CASINWDSHYGYTF. CDR3 DNA: TGTGCCAGCATCAACTGGGACAGCCACTATGGCTACACCTTC. The chain couples TRBV7-9 to TRBJ1-2, with 7 bases matching TRBD1. The trim removed 7 bases at V and 3 bases at J, leaving 8 bases unmatched. The CDR3 runs to 14 residues. In germline, CDR1 is SEHNR, CDR2 FQNEAQ (reference sequence). Based on the CDR3 plus reference TRBV7-9 and TRBJ1-2, the full variable domain is DTGVSQNPRHKITKRGQNVTFRCDPISEHNRLYWYRQTLGQGPEFLTYFQNEAQLEKSRLLSDRFSAERPKGSFSTLEIQRTEQGDSAMYLCASINWDSHYGYTFGSGTRLTVV.

The chain recombines TRBV18 with TRBJ1-2, with 10 bases that match TRBD1. Germline CDR1 is KGHSH and CDR2 is LQKENI. The V and J ends lost 3 bases and 9 bases, in that order; junction bases with no gene match: 4. The CDR3 has 13 residues. DNA for the CDR3: TGTGCCAGCTCACCCGGACAGGGGGAAAGCTACACCTTC. Translating it yields CASSPGQGESYTF.

The J gene is TRBJ2-5, the V gene TRBV20-1; 8 bases are shared with TRBD2. This CDR3 is 15 amino acids long. Germline trimming cut 3 bases from V and 7 bases from J; bases unmatched to any gene: 13. The germline gives CDR1 DFQATT, CDR2 SNEGSKA (reference sequence). CDR3 bases: TGCAGTGCTAGGATTCTAGCGGGTGGTGTAGGGACCCAGTACTTC. It specifies CSARILAGGVGTQYF.

There are a few counts of this clonotype. This rearrangement joins TRBV19 to TRBJ2-5; 12 bases are a match to TRBD1. Germline CDR1 and CDR2: LNHDA and SQIVND (reference sequence). The J segment lost 3 bases and the V segment lost 4 bases, leaving 6 bases of the junction unmatched. There are 16 residues in the CDR3. The CDR3 region is CASSRGQGAQEETQYF. Written as DNA, the CDR3 is TGTGCCAGTAGTAGGGGACAGGGGGCGCAGGAAGAGACCCAGTACTTC.